The rows below give T cell receptor beta chains drawn from one sample of a study of metastatic and nonmetastatic thyroid tumors. MiXCR re-clonotyped the PCR reads for TCRdb. The sample lists 25,000 to 35,000 clones, about 3.9% occurring once. Sequences were obtained from blood. The source is a female donor with papillary thyroid cancer or a benign thyroid nodule (not recorded which). Some clones in this sample may be carry-over from other donors' samples. The CDR3 runs from the conserved cysteine through the conserved F or W. The order of the fields is J gene, V gene, clone size, CDR3 protein. Clone size, where shown, is once, few, many, or a class for clones that have expanded.

>TRBJ1-5|TRBV10-2|many
CASSDFDGPQHF
>TRBJ1-2|TRBV6-1|-
CASSESETPLNYGYTF
>TRBJ2-7|TRBV20-1|-
CSAKPGQGTYEQYF
>TRBJ2-7|TRBV11-2|many
CASSLGSGGAYEQYF
>TRBJ2-3|TRBV9|-
CASSPRQWSTDTQYF
>TRBJ1-2|TRBV2|few
CASMFRVYSGYTF
>TRBJ1-1|TRBV6-1|medium-sized
CASGYRVNTEAFF
>TRBJ2-1|TRBV2|many
CASSLRTSGSREQFF
>TRBJ1-2|TRBV2|-
CASKGQGPSNYGYTF
>TRBJ1-1|TRBV10-2|many
CASMRTGADTEAFF
>TRBJ1-4|TRBV12-3/TRBV12-4|few
CASSFDGQPNEKLFF
>TRBJ2-3|TRBV5-4|-
CASSFPGLTTDTQYF
>TRBJ2-1|TRBV29-1|many
CSVGTTAYNEQFF
>TRBJ2-6|TRBV6-2/TRBV6-3|-
CASRPDSGSGSGANVLTF
>TRBJ2-1|TRBV7-2|-
CASSWRGEGLGDEQFF
>TRBJ2-3|TRBV20-1|many
CSARPGGGRTDTQYF
>TRBJ2-6|TRBV9|many
CASSARVVGANVLTF
>TRBJ2-3|TRBV9|many
CASSVGSSTDTQYF
>TRBJ1-2|TRBV5-1|-
CASSPGEGTNYGYTF
>TRBJ1-1|TRBV6-1|few
CASPNPYTEAFF
>TRBJ1-3|TRBV5-8|many
CASSSTAFLGNTIYF
>TRBJ2-3|TRBV11-3|few
CASSLSSGGRDTQYF
>TRBJ1-2|TRBV11-2|many
CASSRQGANYGYTF
>TRBJ2-3|TRBV6-1|few
CASRKGGTDTQYF
>TRBJ2-5|TRBV29-1|many
CSVEGSGQETQYF
>-|TRBV19|-
CASSIDRVEQFF
>TRBJ2-1|TRBV5-4|many
CASSLAGLRSDEQFF
>TRBJ1-6|TRBV5-1|-
CASSLEQGNSPLHF
>TRBJ1-6|TRBV25-1|few
CVRSERRGRRSPLHF
>TRBJ2-3|TRBV12-3/TRBV12-4|-
CARSLNAGADTQYF
>TRBJ2-7|TRBV27|medium-sized
CASSFSGRALGYEQYF
>TRBJ1-2|TRBV28|-
CASSGGGGNYGYTF